This T cell receptor (beta chain) was sequenced for a study of monozygotic twins with inflammatory bowel disease (dated by TCRdb to between 2017 and 2020). For the study in its entirety: The complete study included about 30 monozygotic twin pairs: 19 IBD-discordant Danish pairs and nine German pairs, of which four were IBD-concordant and five were IBD-discordant. Each individual had, on average, about 151 000 unique TCRalpha sequences and 181 000 unique TCRbeta sequences available for analysis. Disease-associated traits were sought mainly through comparisons between IBD patients and their genetically identical healthy co-twins within discordant pairs. Results and caveats for the whole study, not just this receptor: No difference in repertoire similarity was observed between concordant and discordant twins, possibly owing to limited statistical power. Fewer clonotypes were shared with other individuals by IBD patients than by healthy twins, most markedly in patients showing signs of disease activity. The results gave no support for a single strong signal or clonotype linked to IBD. Differing immunosuppressive treatments among patients may have added background noise and inter-individual variability to the repertoires. A decrease in TCRbeta repertoire diversity, as measured by inverse Simpson index, was observed in IBD patients compared with their healthy co-twins. The analysis was unable to tell apart different T cell subtypes.

The germline V gene (reference sequence) gives CDR1 as DFQATT and CDR2 as SNEGSKA. Measured from the cysteine to the phenylalanine, the CDR3 is 15 residues long. DNA is not recorded here. The protocol used for the library was 5' RACE. Preparation of each TCR library used 3,000 to 3,500 ng of total RNA. For each sample, cDNA was synthesized in eight separate reactions using SMARTScribe reverse transcriptase. During cDNA synthesis, unique molecular identifiers containing a 6-nucleotide sample barcode were introduced by template switching. Two nested PCRs of approximately 16 and 10 cycles amplified the TCRalpha and TCRbeta cDNA, and bead purification followed each PCR. Before amplification, the cDNA was treated with uracil DNA-glycosylase and purified using the QIAquick PCR purification kit. The second PCR added Illumina TruSeq-compatible adapters along with sample-specific barcodes. Library quality and concentration were checked on TapeStation and Qubit, and libraries were pooled at roughly 5 ng each. Sequencing of the pooled libraries was done on an Illumina HiSeq2500 single-index Rapid Run using custom sequencing primers and 2 x 100 bp reads. Per the original workflow: MiGEC version 1.2.6 was used for UMI-based consensus assembly, which corrected PCR and sequencing errors. MiXCR version 2.1.1 was used for V(D)J alignment, clonotype assembly and CDR3 extraction. To normalise gene usage, clonotype sharing and MAIT/NKT TCR abundance, the analysis used the top 1000, 10 000 and 20 000 clonotypes per sample. After downsampling to 27 000 UMIs, diversity was calculated as the inverse Simpson index using the vegan R package. Paired Mann-Whitney U tests on discordant twin pairs were used, with Benjamini-Hochberg multiple-testing correction. Following TCRdb reprocessing, every CDR3 protein sequence forms one entry, and DNA is not provided. TCRdb's processing, not the authors' own work, is the source of the V and J calls. The sample's table covers 150,000 to 200,000 distinct CDR3 sequences. Roughly 2.3% of the sample is in the top ten clones.

About this clonotype itself: Its antigen is unknown.

From each donor, an approximately 2.4 ml peripheral blood sample was collected into PAXgene tubes and kept at -80 degrees C. Without T cell sorting, total RNA was isolated from whole blood using the PAXgene blood miRNA kit on an automated QIAcube. Peripheral blood from monozygotic twin pairs who were concordant or discordant for inflammatory bowel disease underwent deep TCRalpha and TCRbeta repertoire profiling using unique molecular barcoding. Smoking habits were recorded for all twin pairs, and each individual was classified as a current, former or never smoker. Recombination joined TRBV20-1 with TRBJ2-1. The material sequenced was blood. The TCR was taken from a human donor with ulcerative colitis or Crohn's disease, or a healthy co-twin of an affected twin (not recorded which). The CDR3: CSGRKRGLPTNEQFF.